Each of the 10 T cell receptor beta chains below was sequenced from the same sample in a study of regulatory T cells in long-lasting Graves disease. TCR beta libraries were built with iRepertoire HTBI primers and Arm-PCR of CDR3 regions. TCRdb reanalysed the multiplex PCR reads using MiXCR and keeps one entry per CDR3 protein. The repertoire consists of hundreds of thousands of distinct CDR3 sequences, with over 15% occurring once and the leading ten covering roughly 30%. Time point denoted: newly diagnosed GD, antithyroid drugs for less than 3 months. Researchers made the TCR library from RNA that was extracted from PBMCs. The same specimen was also included in a second study, on T cells in Graves' hyperthyroidism and ophthalmopathy.

The sequencing here drew on peripheral blood mononuclear cells (PBMCs), taken at new diagnosis, from a patient treated with antithyroid drugs. The receptors originated from a middle-aged man with Graves disease.

This clonotype came up a few times. The chain has TRBV10-3 and TRBJ2-5; the D gene is possibly TRBD2 (7 bases). The length of the CDR3 is 14 residues. The V gene lost 3 bases and the J gene lost 4 bases, with 12 bases spanning the gap. In germline, CDR1 is ENHRY, CDR2 SYGVKD. The CDR3 loop reads CAISEGGAGETQYF. The CDR3 DNA reads as TGTGCCATCAGTGAAGGGGGGGCCGGAGAGACCCAGTACTTC.

This clonotype was seen ten or more times. The chain combines TRBV18 with TRBJ2-3; 9 bases line up with TRBD1. Germline values: CDR1 KGHSH, CDR2 LQKENI. Trimming removed 5 bases from V and 2 bases from J; junction bases left unmatched: 2. This CDR3 is built from 14 residues. CDR3 nucleotides: TGTGCCAGCTCATGGACAGGGGACACAGATACGCAGTATTTT. It specifies CASSWTGDTDTQYF.

This clonotype was recorded at least ten times. The chain couples TRBV7-2 to TRBJ1-6, with 7 bases that match TRBD1. This CDR3 is built from 15 residues. Germline-derived CDR1 and CDR2 are SGHTA and FQGNSA. The trim removed 5 bases at V and 7 bases at J, leaving 8 bases unmatched. The CDR3 loop reads CASSESRGSNSPLHF. CDR3 nucleotide sequence: TGTGCCAGCAGCGAAAGCAGGGGGTCCAATTCACCCCTCCACTTT.

There are a few counts of this clonotype. The chain has TRBV24-1 and TRBJ1-2; perhaps TRBD1 as D (5 bases). Trimming removed 1 base from V and 4 bases from J, with 9 bases in between. This CDR3 region has 14 residues. The V gene's germline CDR1 is KGHDR and CDR2 SFDVKD. CDR3 in amino acids: CATSDFPGPYGYTF. Here the CDR3 DNA reads TGTGCCACCAGTGATTTCCCAGGGCCCTATGGCTACACCTTC.

This clonotype was counted many times. The chain carries TRBV4-1 and TRBJ2-1, with D hard to call. V lost 1 base and J 6 bases, leaving 13 bases between the germline ends. The CDR3 spans 15 residues. Germline V lookup: CDR1 MGHRA, CDR2 YSYEKL. CDR3 DNA: TGCGCCAGCAGCCAAGTACGACGGGTTGGCAATGAGCAGTTCTTC. This encodes CASSQVRRVGNEQFF.

This clonotype was seen repeatedly, ten times or more. This chain uses TRBV7-2 with TRBJ2-1; 8 nucleotides agree with TRBD2. V lost 4 bases and J lost 6; bases outside the gene matches: 11. In germline, CDR1 is SGHTA, CDR2 FQGNSA. The CDR3 consists of 16 residues. The CDR3, as DNA: TGTGCCAGCAGCTACCAAGGCGGGGGGCCCTCCAATGAGCAGTTCTTC. Translated: CASSYQGGGPSNEQFF.

This clonotype showed up just a few times. V and J are TRBV2 and TRBJ2-5; 8 nucleotides match TRBD2. This CDR3 has 14 amino acids. V was clipped by 7 bases and J by 2 bases; unmatched bases: 6. Germline CDR1 is SNHLY and CDR2 is FYNNEI. The DNA of the CDR3 is TGTGCCAGCATAGCCGGGACTAGACAAGAGACCCAGTACTTC. Its translation: CASIAGTRQETQYF.

This clonotype was observed at least ten times. The chain employs TRBV5-4 and TRBJ2-5; 8 nucleotides align to TRBD2. Germline lookup yields CDR1 SGHNT and CDR2 YYREEE (reference sequence). CDR3 length equals 16 residues. The junction had 11 bases not matched to a gene; V was cut back by 2 bases and J by 5 bases. In nucleotides, the CDR3 is TGTGCCAGCAGCTTTGTCAGCGGGGGAAGAGGGGAGACCCAGTACTTC. Translation: CASSFVSGGRGETQYF.

This clonotype was recorded many times. The CDR3 nucleotides read TGTGCCAGCACAGGCCTGCAGAACACTGAAGCTTTCTTT. Protein sequence: CASTGLQNTEAFF. J is TRBJ1-1 and V is TRBV2; D is unclear. V shed 7 bases and J shed 1 base, with 10 bases lying between them. This CDR3 has 13 amino acids. CDR1 is SNHLY and CDR2 is FYNNEI in the germline V gene.

This clonotype has a count of ten or more. The chain is built from TRBV18 and TRBJ1-4; TRBD1 is a possible D gene (5 bases). V was pared by 3 bases and J by 5 bases, with 16 bases between. The length of the CDR3 is 16 residues. Germline values: CDR1 KGHSH, CDR2 LQKENI. In DNA form, the CDR3 reads TGTGCCAGCTCACCCCAGGGTCAGATCCGAAATGAAAAACTGTTTTTT. It specifies CASSPQGQIRNEKLFF.